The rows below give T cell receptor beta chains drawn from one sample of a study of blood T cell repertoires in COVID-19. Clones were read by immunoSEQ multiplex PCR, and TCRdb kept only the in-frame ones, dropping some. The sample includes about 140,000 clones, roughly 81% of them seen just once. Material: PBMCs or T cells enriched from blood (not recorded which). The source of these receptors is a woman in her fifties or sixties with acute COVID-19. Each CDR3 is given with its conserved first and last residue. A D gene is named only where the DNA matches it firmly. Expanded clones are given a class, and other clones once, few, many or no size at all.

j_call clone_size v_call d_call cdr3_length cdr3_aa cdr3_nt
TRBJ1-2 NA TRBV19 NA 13 CASSIGLAHGYTF TGTGCCAGTAGTATAGGGCTGGCCCATGGCTACACCTTC
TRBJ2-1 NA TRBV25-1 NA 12 CASSRKGDEQFF TGTGCCAGCAGCCGAAAGGGAGATGAGCAGTTCTTC
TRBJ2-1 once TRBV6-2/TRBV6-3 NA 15 CASSYIGTPYNEQFF TGTGCCAGCAGTTACATAGGGACTCCCTACAATGAGCAGTTCTTC
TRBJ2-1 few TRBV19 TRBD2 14 CASRGGRNVNEQFF TGTGCCAGTAGGGGCGGGAGGAACGTTAATGAGCAGTTCTTC
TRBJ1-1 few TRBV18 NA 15 CASSQREGRTTEAFF TGTGCCAGCTCGCAGAGGGAGGGGAGGACCACTGAAGCTTTCTTT
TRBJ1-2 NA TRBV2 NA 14 CASTQFGTSGGYTF TGTGCCAGCACACAGTTTGGTACTTCGGGGGGCTACACCTTC
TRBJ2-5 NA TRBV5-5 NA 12 CATGQGIETQYF TGTGCAACCGGGCAGGGGATAGAGACCCAGTACTTC
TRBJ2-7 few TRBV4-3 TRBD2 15 CASSQGLAGSYEQYF TGCGCCAGCAGCCAAGGGCTAGCGGGATCCTACGAGCAGTACTTC
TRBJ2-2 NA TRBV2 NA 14 CASWKAGNTGELFF TGTGCCAGTTGGAAAGCGGGGAACACCGGGGAGCTGTTTTTT
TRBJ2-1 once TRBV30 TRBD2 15 CASTRAGVIHNEQFF TGTGCCTCAACCCGGGCGGGAGTAATCCACAATGAGCAGTTCTTC
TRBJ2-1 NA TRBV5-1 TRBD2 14 CASRSSGLSNEQFF TGCGCCAGCAGATCTAGCGGATTGTCGAATGAGCAGTTCTTC
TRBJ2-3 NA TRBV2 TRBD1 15 CASRRTGARTDTQYF TGTGCCAGCAGGAGGACAGGGGCCCGCACAGATACGCAGTATTTT
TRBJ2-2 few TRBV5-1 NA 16 CASSATNRGGTGELFF TGCGCCAGCAGCGCAACCAACAGGGGAGGTACCGGGGAGCTGTTTTTT
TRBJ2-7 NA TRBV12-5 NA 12 CASGRQKVSEYF TGTGCTAGTGGAAGACAGAAGGTGTCGGAGTACTTC
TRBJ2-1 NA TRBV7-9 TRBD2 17 CASRPLSPASGDNEQFF TGTGCCAGCAGGCCCCTTTCACCGGCTAGCGGAGACAATGAGCAGTTCTTC
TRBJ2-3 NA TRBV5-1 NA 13 CASSLEEADTQYF TGCGCCAGCAGCTTGGAGGAGGCAGATACGCAGTATTTT
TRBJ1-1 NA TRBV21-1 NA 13 CASEGGENTEAFF TGTGCCAGCGAAGGGGGGGAGAACACTGAAGCTTTCTTT
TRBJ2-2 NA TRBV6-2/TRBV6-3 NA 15 CASSYSPPNTGELFF TGTGCCAGCAGTTATAGTCCGCCGAACACCGGGGAGCTGTTTTTT
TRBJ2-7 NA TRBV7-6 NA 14 CASSSRDTAYEQYF TGTGCCAGCAGCTCCCGGGACACTGCCTACGAGCAGTACTTC
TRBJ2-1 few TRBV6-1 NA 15 CASSEVQGYYNEQFF TGTGCCAGCAGTGAAGTTCAGGGCTACTACAATGAGCAGTTCTTC
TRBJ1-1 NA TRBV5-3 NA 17 CARSPRLVRGWNTEAFF TGTGCCAGAAGCCCACGGTTGGTGCGGGGGTGGAACACTGAAGCTTTCTTT
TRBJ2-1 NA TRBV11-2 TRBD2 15 CASSVIAGTNNEQFF TGTGCCAGCAGCGTTATAGCGGGAACCAACAATGAGCAGTTCTTC
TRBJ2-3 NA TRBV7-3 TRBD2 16 CASSPHLLADPDTQYF TGTGCCAGCAGCCCCCACCTTCTAGCGGACCCAGATACGCAGTATTTT
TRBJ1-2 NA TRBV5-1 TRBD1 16 CASSLAGGTGRTGYTF TGCGCCAGCAGCTTGGCGGGGGGGACAGGGAGAACTGGCTACACCTTC
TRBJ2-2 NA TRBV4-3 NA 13 CASSQALTGELFF TGCGCCAGCAGCCAAGCTTTGACCGGGGAGCTGTTTTTT
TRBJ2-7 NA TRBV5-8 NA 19 CASSPPDRGWTSDSYEQYF TGTGCCAGCAGCCCACCGGACAGGGGCTGGACTAGCGACTCCTACGAGCAGTACTTC
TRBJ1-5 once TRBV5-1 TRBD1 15 CASRLSTGVGQPQHF TGCGCCAGCAGACTTAGTACAGGGGTAGGGCAGCCCCAGCATTTT
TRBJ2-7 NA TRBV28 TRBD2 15 CAIQGSLAGGAEQYF TGTGCCATCCAGGGGTCGCTAGCGGGAGGGGCCGAGCAGTACTTC
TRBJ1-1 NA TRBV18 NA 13 CASSPTGNTEAFF TGTGCCAGCTCACCGACAGGGAACACTGAAGCTTTCTTT
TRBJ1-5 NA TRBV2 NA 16 CASSEWVRASNQPQHF TGTGCCAGCAGTGAATGGGTCAGGGCTAGCAATCAGCCCCAGCATTTT
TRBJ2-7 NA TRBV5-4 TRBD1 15 CASSLSQGAHYEQYF TGTGCCAGCAGCTTGTCACAGGGGGCCCACTACGAGCAGTACTTC
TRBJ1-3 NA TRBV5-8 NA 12 CASSFQGNTIYF TGTGCCAGCAGCTTCCAGGGAAACACCATATATTTT
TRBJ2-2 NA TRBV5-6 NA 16 CASSEGASPNTGELFF TGTGCCAGCAGCGAAGGAGCGTCACCGAACACCGGGGAGCTGTTTTTT
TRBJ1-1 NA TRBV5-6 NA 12 CASSLIPAEAFF TGTGCCAGCAGCTTAATCCCGGCTGAAGCTTTCTTT
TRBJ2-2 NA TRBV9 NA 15 CASSVASRNTGELFF TGTGCCAGCAGCGTAGCTAGTCGGAACACCGGGGAGCTGTTTTTT
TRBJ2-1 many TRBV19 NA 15 CASSLAGPSYNEQFF TGTGCCAGTAGTCTGGCGGGGCCATCCTACAATGAGCAGTTCTTC
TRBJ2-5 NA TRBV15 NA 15 CATSRDLSGAETQYF TGTGCCACCAGCAGGGACTTAAGCGGAGCCGAGACCCAGTACTTC
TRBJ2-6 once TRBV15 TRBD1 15 CATSRDRSGANVLTF TGTGCCACCAGCAGGGACAGGTCTGGGGCCAACGTCCTGACTTTC
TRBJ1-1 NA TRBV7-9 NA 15 CASSLGAGVRTEAFF TGTGCCAGCAGCTTAGGTGCAGGGGTGAGGACTGAAGCTTTCTTT
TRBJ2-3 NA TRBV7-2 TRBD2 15 CASSGAGGGTDTQYF TGTGCCAGCAGCGGGGCGGGGGGCGGCACAGATACGCAGTATTTT
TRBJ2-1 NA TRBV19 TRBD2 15 CASSPIAGVWDEQFF TGTGCCAGTAGTCCCATAGCGGGAGTTTGGGATGAGCAGTTCTTC
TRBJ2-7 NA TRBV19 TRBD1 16 CASSRQGAEVGYEQYF TGTGCCAGTAGCCGACAGGGGGCGGAAGTGGGGTACGAGCAGTACTTC
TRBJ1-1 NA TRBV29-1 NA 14 CSVGGDRWLTEAFF TGCAGCGTTGGGGGGGATAGGTGGCTCACTGAAGCTTTCTTT
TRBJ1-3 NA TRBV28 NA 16 CASSPGGGFSGNTIYF TGTGCCAGCAGCCCGGGGGGGGGCTTCTCTGGAAACACCATATATTTT
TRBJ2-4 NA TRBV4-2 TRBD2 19 CASSQDTSGTKIAKNIQYF TGTGCCAGCAGCCAAGATACTAGCGGGACGAAAATAGCCAAAAACATTCAGTACTTC
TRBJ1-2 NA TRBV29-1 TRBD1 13 CSVEITGGYGYTF TGCAGCGTTGAAATTACAGGGGGCTATGGCTACACCTTC
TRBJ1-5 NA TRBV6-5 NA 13 CASSYSTGTAQHF TGTGCCAGCAGTTACTCGACGGGTACGGCCCAGCATTTT
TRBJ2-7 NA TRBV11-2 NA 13 CASSLDWRFEQYF TGTGCCAGCAGCTTAGATTGGAGATTCGAGCAGTACTTC